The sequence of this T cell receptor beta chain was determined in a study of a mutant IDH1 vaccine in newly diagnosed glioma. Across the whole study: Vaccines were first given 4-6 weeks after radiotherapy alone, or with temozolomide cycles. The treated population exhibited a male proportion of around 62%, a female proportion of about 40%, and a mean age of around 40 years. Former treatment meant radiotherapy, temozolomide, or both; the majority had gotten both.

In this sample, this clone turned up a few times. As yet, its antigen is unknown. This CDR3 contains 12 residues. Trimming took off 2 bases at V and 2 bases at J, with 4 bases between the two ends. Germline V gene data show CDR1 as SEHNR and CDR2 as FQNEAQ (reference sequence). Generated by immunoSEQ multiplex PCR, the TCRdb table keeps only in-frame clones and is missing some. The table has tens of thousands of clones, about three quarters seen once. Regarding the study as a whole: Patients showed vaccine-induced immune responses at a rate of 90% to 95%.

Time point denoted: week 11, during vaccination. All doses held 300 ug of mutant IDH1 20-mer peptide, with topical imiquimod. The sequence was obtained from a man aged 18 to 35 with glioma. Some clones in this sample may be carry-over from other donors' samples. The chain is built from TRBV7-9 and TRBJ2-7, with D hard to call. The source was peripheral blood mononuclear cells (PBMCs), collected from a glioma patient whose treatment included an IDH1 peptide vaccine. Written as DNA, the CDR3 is TGTGCCAGCAGCTTAACGACCTACGAGCAGTACTTC. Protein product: CASSLTTYEQYF. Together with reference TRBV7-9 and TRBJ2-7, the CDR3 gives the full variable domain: DTGVSQNPRHKITKRGQNVTFRCDPISEHNRLYWYRQTLGQGPEFLTYFQNEAQLEKSRLLSDRFSAERPKGSFSTLEIQRTEQGDSAMYLCASSLTTYEQYFGPGTRLTVT.